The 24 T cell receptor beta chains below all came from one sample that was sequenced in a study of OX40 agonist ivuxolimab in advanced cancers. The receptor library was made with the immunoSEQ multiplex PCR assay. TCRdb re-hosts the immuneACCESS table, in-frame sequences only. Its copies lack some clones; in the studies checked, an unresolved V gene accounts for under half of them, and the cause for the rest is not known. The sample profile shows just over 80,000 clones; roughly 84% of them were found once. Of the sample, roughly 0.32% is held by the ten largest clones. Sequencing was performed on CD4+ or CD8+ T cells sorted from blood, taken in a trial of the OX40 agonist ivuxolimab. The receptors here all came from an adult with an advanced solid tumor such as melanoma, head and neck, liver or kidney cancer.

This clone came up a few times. The CDR3 protein is CASSSEGAGDTQYF. The CDR3, as DNA: TGTGCCAGCAGCTCGGAGGGGGCGGGAGATACGCAGTATTTT. The J gene is TRBJ2-3, the V gene TRBV5-4, with a weak D call TRBD1 (7 bases). Per the germline V gene, CDR1 is SGHNT and CDR2 is YYREEE (reference sequence). CDR3 length: 14 residues. V lost 3 bases to trimming and J lost 5 bases, with 13 bases between them.

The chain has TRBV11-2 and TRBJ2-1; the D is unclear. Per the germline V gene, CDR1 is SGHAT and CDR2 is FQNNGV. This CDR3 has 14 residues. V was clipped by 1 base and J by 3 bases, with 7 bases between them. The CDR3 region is CASSLGPNYNEQFF. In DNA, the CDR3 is TGTGCCAGCAGCTTAGGGCCAAACTACAATGAGCAGTTCTTC. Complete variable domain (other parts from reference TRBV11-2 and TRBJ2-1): EAGVAQSPRYKIIEKRQSVAFWCNPISGHATLYWYQQILGQGPKLLIQFQNNGVVDDSQLPKDRFSAERLKGVDSTLKIQPAKLEDSAVYLCASSLGPNYNEQFFGPGTRLTVL.

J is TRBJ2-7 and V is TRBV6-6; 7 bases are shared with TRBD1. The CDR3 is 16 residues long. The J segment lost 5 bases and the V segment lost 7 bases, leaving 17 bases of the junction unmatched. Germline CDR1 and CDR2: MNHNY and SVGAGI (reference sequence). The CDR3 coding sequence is TGTGCCAGCACCACGACACGGGAAGGGGGCATCGACGAGCAGTACTTC. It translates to CASTTTREGGIDEQYF.

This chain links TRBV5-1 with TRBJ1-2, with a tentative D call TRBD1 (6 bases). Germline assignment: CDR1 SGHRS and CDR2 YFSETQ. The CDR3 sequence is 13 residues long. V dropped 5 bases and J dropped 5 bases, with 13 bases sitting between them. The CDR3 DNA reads TGCGCCAGCAGACCAGGGGAGGGTTATGGCTACACCTTC. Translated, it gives CASRPGEGYGYTF.

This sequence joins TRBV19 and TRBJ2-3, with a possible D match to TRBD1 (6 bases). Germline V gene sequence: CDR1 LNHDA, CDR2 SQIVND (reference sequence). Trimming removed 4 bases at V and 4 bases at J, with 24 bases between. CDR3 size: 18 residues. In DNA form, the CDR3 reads TGTGCCAGTAGTACTCCTCAGTTAGGACAGTACATTCCAGATACGCAGTATTTT. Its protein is CASSTPQLGQYIPDTQYF.

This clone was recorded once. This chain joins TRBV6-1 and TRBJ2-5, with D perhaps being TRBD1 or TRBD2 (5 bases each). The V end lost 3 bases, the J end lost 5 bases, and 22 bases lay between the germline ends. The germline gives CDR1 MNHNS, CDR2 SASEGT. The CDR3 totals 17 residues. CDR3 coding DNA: TGTGCCAGCAGTGATCCCCCGTTCAATCCAGGGACGGAGACCCAGTACTTC. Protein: CASSDPPFNPGTETQYF.

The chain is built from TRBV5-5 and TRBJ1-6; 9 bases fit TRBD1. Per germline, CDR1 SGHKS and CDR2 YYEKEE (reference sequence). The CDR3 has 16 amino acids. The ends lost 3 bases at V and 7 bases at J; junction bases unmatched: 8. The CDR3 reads CASSWGTGSGNSPLHF. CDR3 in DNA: TGTGCCAGCAGCTGGGGGACAGGGTCTGGGAATTCACCCCTCCACTTT.

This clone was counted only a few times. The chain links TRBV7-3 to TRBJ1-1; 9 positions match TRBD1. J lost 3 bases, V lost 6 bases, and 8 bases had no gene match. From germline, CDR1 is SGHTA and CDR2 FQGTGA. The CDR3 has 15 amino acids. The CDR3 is CASSPSGDRDTEAFF. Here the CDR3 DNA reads TGTGCCAGCAGTCCTAGTGGGGACAGGGACACTGAAGCTTTCTTT.

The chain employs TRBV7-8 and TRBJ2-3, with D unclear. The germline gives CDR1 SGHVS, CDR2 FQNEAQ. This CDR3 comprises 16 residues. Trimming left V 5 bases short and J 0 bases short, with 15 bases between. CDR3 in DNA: TGTGCCAGCAGCCCCGAAGGTACCATTAGCACAGATACGCAGTATTTT. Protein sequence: CASSPEGTISTDTQYF.

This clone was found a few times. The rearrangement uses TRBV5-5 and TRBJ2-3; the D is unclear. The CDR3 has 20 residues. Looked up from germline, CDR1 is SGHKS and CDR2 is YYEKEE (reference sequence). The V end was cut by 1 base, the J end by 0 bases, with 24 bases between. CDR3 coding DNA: TGTGCCAGCAGCTTGTGGTCTTTGTACCGCGCCTCGAGAAGCACAGATACGCAGTATTTT. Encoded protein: CASSLWSLYRASRSTDTQYF. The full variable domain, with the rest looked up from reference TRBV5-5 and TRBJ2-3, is DAGVTQSPTHLIKTRGQQVTLRCSPISGHKSVSWYQQVLGQGPQFIFQYYEKEERGRGNFPDRFSARQFPNYSSELNVNALLLGDSALYLCASSLWSLYRASRSTDTQYFGPGTRLTVL.

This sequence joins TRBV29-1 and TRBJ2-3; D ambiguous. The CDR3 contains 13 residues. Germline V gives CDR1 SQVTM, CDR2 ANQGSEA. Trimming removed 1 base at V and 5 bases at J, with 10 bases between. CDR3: CSVEGYGVDTQYF. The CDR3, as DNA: TGCAGCGTTGAAGGATACGGAGTAGATACGCAGTATTTT.

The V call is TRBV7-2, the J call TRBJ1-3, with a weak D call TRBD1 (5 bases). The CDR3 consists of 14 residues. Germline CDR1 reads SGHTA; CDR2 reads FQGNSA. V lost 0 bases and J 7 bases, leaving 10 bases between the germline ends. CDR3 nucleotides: TGTGCCAGCAGCTTAGCGAGGGGTAGGAACACCATATATTTT. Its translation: CASSLARGRNTIYF.

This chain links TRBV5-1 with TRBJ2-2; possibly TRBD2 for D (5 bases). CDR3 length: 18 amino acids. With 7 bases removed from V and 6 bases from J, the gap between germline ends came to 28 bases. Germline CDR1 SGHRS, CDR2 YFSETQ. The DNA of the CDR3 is TGCGCCAGCCTCTACCGGCCGGCCGGGGAGCTTAGCGCCGGGGAGCTGTTTTTT. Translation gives CASLYRPAGELSAGELFF.

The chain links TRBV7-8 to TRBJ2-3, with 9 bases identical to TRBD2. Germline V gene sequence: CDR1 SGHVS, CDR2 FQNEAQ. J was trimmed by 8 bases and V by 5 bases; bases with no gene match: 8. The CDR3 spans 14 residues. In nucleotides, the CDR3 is TGTGCCAGCAGCCTCCGGACTAGCGTCGGTACGCAGTATTTT. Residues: CASSLRTSVGTQYF.

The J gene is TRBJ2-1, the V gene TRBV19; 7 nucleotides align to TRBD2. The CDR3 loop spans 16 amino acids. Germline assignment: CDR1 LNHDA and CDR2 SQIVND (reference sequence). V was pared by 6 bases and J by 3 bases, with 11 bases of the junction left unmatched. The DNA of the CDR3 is TGTGCCAGTAGGGGGAGGGAGGCCGAGTACTACAATGAGCAGTTCTTC. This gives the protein CASRGREAEYYNEQFF.

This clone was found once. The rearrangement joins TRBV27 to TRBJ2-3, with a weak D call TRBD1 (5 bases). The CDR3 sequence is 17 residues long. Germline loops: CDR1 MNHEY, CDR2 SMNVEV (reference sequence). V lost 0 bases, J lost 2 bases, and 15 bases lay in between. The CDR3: CASSLSLYRPSTDTQYF. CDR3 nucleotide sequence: TGTGCCAGCAGTTTATCACTATACAGGCCCTCCACAGATACGCAGTATTTT.

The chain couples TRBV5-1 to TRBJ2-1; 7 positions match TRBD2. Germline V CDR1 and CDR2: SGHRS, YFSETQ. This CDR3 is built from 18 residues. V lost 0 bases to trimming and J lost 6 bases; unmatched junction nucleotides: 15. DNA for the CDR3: TGCGCCAGCAGCTTGGGGGGCAGACCCCAAAGCGGGATCAATGAGCAGTTCTTC. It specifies CASSLGGRPQSGINEQFF.

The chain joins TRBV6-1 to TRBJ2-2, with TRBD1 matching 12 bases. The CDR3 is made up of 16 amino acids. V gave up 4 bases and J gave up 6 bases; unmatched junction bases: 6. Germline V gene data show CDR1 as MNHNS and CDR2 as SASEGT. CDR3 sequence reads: CASSGGQGAMSGELFF. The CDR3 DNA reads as TGTGCCAGCAGTGGGGGACAGGGGGCAATGTCCGGGGAGCTGTTTTTT.

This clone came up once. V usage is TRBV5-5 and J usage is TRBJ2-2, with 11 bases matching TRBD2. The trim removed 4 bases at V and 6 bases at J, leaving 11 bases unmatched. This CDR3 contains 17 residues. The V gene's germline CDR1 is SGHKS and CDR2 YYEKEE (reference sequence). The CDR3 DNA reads TGTGCCAGCAGCAGTTTTAGCGGGAGGGCCGTGGCCGGGGAGCTGTTTTTT. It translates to CASSSFSGRAVAGELFF.

The CDR3 protein is CASSRLAVPYEQYF. The CDR3 DNA follows: TGTGCCAGCAGCAGACTAGCGGTCCCCTACGAGCAGTACTTC. V is TRBV5-4 and J is TRBJ2-7; 9 nucleotides align to TRBD2. The V segment lost 4 bases and the J segment 2 bases; nucleotides outside the gene matches: 4. Germline V CDR1 and CDR2: SGHNT, YYREEE (reference sequence). The CDR3 runs 14 residues.

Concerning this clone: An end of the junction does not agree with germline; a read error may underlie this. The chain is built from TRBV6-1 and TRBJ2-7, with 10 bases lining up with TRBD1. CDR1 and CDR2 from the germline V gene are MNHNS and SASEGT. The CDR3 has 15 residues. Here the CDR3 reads CASRPTTGGSHEQYF. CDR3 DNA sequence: TGTGCCAGCAGACCCACGACAGGGGGCTCCCACGAGCAGTACTTC.

The CDR3 region is CASSYDRAYGYTF. The CDR3 DNA is TGTGCCAGCAGCTACGACAGGGCCTATGGCTACACCTTC. The rearrangement uses TRBV7-2 and TRBJ1-2; 7 nucleotides line up with TRBD1. The V segment lost 4 bases and the J segment 4 bases; nucleotides outside the gene matches: 3. The CDR3 runs 13 residues. The germline V gene has CDR1 SGHTA and CDR2 FQGNSA.

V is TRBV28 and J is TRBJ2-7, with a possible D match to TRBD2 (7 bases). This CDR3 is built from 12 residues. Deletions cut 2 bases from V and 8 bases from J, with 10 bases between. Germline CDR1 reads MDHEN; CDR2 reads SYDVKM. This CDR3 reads CASSLIGGQQYF. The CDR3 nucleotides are TGTGCCAGCAGTTTAATCGGGGGGCAGCAGTACTTC.

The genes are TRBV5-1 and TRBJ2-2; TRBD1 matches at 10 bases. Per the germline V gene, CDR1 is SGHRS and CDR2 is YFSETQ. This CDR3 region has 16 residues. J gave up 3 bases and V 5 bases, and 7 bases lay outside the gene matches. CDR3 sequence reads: CASSYSGTGDTGELFF. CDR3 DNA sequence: TGCGCCAGCAGTTACTCCGGGACAGGGGACACCGGGGAGCTGTTTTTT.